This T cell receptor (beta chain) was sequenced for a study of blood T cell repertoires in COVID-19. Study background: Donors in the United States, Italy and Spain gave samples during acute or convalescent COVID-19. The cDNA or gDNA used as material had been derived from T cells, B-cell-depleted T cells, or PBMCs.

In the study's own analysis: Cell counts per sample came from amplifying reference gene primers. Using immunoSEQ multiplex PCR, the repertoire was profiled, and TCRdb retains in-frame clones only, with some absent. That table gives V, J and clone size, and the DNA gave D and trimming. This table has around 170,000 clones, around 90% appearing once. V was clipped by 0 bases and J by 0 bases; unmatched bases: 2. Germline V gene data show CDR1 as SGHRS and CDR2 as YFSETQ. The CDR3 covers 15 residues. During active infection, Seattle patients enrolled and were then monitored through disease. The sequenced sample was peripheral blood. The clonotype originates from a man between 60 and 70 years old with COVID-19, enrolled during active disease. The chain links TRBV5-1 to TRBJ2-7; 8 bases align to TRBD1. DNA of the CDR3: TGCGCCAGCAGCTTGGTTACAGGGGGCTCCTACGAGCAGTACTTC. It specifies CASSLVTGGSYEQYF.